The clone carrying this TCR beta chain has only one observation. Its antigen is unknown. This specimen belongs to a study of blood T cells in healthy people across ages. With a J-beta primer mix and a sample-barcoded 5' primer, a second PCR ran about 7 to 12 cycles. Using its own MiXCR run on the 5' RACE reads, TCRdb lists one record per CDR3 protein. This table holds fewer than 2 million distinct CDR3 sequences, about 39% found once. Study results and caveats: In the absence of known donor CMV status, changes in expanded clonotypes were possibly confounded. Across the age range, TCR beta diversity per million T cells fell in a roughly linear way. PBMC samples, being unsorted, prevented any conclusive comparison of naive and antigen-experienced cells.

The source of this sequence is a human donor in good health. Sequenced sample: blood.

The CDR3 is CASSFGGGVGNEQFF. The DNA of the CDR3 is TGCGCCAGCAGCTTTGGAGGGGGGGTCGGCAATGAGCAGTTCTTC. The genes are TRBV5-1 and TRBJ2-1; a weak D match, TRBD2 (7 bases). The ends were cut back, 2 bases at V and 6 bases at J, with 15 bases in the middle. The length of the CDR3 is 15 residues. Germline CDR1 is SGHRS and CDR2 is YFSETQ.